The 16 T cell receptor beta chains below were found in one sample sequenced in a study of T cells after yellow fever vaccination. MiXCR, run by TCRdb on the 5' RACE reads, gives a single entry per CDR3 protein. The table has about 350,000 distinct CDR3 sequences, 11% seen once. This specimen consisted of PBMCs, obtained on the day of the first yellow fever vaccination. The receptors stem from a man aged 18 to 29 who received the YFV17D yellow fever vaccine.

The J gene is TRBJ1-1, the V gene TRBV9; 7 bases are shared with TRBD1. The CDR3 runs to 15 residues. Per germline, CDR1 SGDLS and CDR2 YYNGEE. J lost 1 base, V lost 6 bases, and 9 bases had no gene match. The CDR3 here is CASNRQGGWNTEAFF. The CDR3 DNA reads TGTGCCAGCAACAGACAGGGAGGTTGGAACACTGAAGCTTTCTTT.

The gene calls are TRBV7-2 and TRBJ1-2; 7 nucleotides match TRBD1. The CDR3 runs to 14 residues. Germline-derived CDR1 and CDR2 are SGHTA and FQGNSA. The V gene end was trimmed by 1 base and the J gene end by 8 bases; junction bases not matched to a gene: 7. CDR3 region: CASSLDLDRVGYTF. CDR3 nucleotides: TGTGCCAGCAGCTTAGATTTAGACAGGGTCGGCTACACCTTC.

This chain links TRBV6-1 with TRBJ1-5; tentatively, D is TRBD1 (6 bases). Between the trimmed V and J ends, which lost 4 bases and 9 bases, there was a span of 19 bases. The germline gives CDR1 MNHNS, CDR2 SASEGT. The CDR3 is 15 residues long. The CDR3 loop is CASSVGGGRSRPQHF. CDR3 DNA sequence: TGTGCCAGCAGTGTGGGGGGCGGACGGTCGCGGCCCCAGCATTTT.

Many counts were recorded for this clonotype. This chain joins TRBV6-1 and TRBJ1-2, with TRBD1 matching over 10 bases. V lost 6 bases to trimming and J lost 8 bases; unmatched junction nucleotides: 12. From germline, CDR1 is MNHNS and CDR2 SASEGT. CDR3 length: 15 residues. The CDR3 here is CASSRPGQGTHGYTF. CDR3 bases: TGTGCCAGCAGCCGTCCGGGACAGGGGACCCACGGCTACACCTTC.

V is TRBV6-1 and J is TRBJ1-2, with 7 bases lining up with TRBD1. The junction had 11 bases not matched to a gene; V was cut back by 5 bases and J by 8 bases. Germline CDR1 reads MNHNS; CDR2 reads SASEGT. The CDR3 contains 14 residues. CDR3 protein: CASSPRTGPGGYTF. CDR3 in DNA: TGTGCCAGCAGTCCGAGGACAGGCCCGGGGGGCTACACCTTC.

The V call is TRBV10-2, the J call TRBJ2-7; D ambiguous. Germline V gives CDR1 WSHSY, CDR2 SAAADI. CDR3 size: 12 residues. Trimming pared 5 bases from V and 2 bases from J, leaving 7 bases between. The CDR3 nucleotides are TGCGCCAGCAGTATAGGAACCTACGAGCAGTACTTC. Translated: CASSIGTYEQYF.

The chain combines TRBV12-3 or TRBV12-4 with TRBJ2-6; 9 positions agree with TRBD1. This CDR3 is built from 16 residues. V lost 5 bases to trimming and J lost 2 bases; unmatched junction nucleotides: 4. The CDR3 region is CASSVQGAPGANVLTF. CDR3 nucleotides: TGTGCCAGCAGTGTACAGGGGGCACCTGGGGCCAACGTCCTGACTTTC.

This chain uses TRBV5-4 with TRBJ2-5; no reliable D call. CDR1 and CDR2 (germline): SGHNT, YYREEE (reference sequence). The CDR3 is 11 residues long. V was shortened by 5 bases and J by 3 bases, with 5 bases between the two germline ends. This CDR3 reads CASRDEETQYF. The DNA of the CDR3 is TGTGCCAGCAGAGATGAAGAGACCCAGTACTTC. The full variable domain, with the rest looked up from reference TRBV5-4 and TRBJ2-5, is ETGVTQSPTHLIKTRGQQVTLRCSSQSGHNTVSWYQQALGQGPQFIFQYYREEENGRGNFPPRFSGLQFPNYSSELNVNALELDDSALYLCASRDEETQYFGPGTRLLVL.

This clonotype was found a few times. The J gene is TRBJ2-3, the V gene TRBV5-1; D assignment may be TRBD1 or TRBD2 (6 bases each). This CDR3 contains 16 residues. The germline V gene encodes CDR1 SGHRS and CDR2 YFSETQ. The V gene lost 0 bases and the J gene lost 0 bases, with 11 bases spanning the gap. The CDR3 DNA reads TGCGCCAGCAGCTTGGAGGGGGGTCGGAGCACAGATACGCAGTATTTT. It is translated as CASSLEGGRSTDTQYF.

This sequence joins TRBV6-5 and TRBJ1-1; tentatively, D is TRBD1 (5 bases). V gave up 5 bases and J gave up 4 bases, with 8 bases separating them. This CDR3 comprises 12 residues. Germline V gives CDR1 MNHEY, CDR2 SVGAGI. The CDR3 DNA reads as TGTGCCAGCAGTCAGGGATCCACTGAAGCTTTCTTT. It is translated as CASSQGSTEAFF.

This clonotype has a count of ten or more. This chain uses TRBV27 with TRBJ2-7; D possibly corresponds to TRBD1 (6 bases). This CDR3 contains 13 residues. With 8 bases removed from V and 4 bases from J, the gap between germline ends came to 15 bases. CDR1 is MNHEY, CDR2 SMNVEV, per germline (reference sequence). The CDR3 sequence is CASSPGHSYEQYF. The CDR3 nucleotides read TGTGCCAGCTCACCGGGACATTCATACGAGCAGTACTTC.

The chain links TRBV4-1 to TRBJ2-7; D remains unclear. V shed 3 bases and J shed 7 bases, with 16 bases lying between them. Per the germline V gene, CDR1 is MGHRA and CDR2 is YSYEKL. CDR3 length equals 14 residues. The CDR3 sequence is CASSQTIPMGEQYF. DNA for the CDR3: TGCGCCAGCAGCCAGACGATACCGATGGGTGAGCAGTACTTC.

This clonotype appeared a few times. The chain is built from TRBV5-5 and TRBJ2-7; D may be TRBD1 (5 bases). The CDR3 totals 14 residues. Trimming cost V 4 bases and J 6 bases, with 17 bases left between them. The germline CDR1 and CDR2 sequences are SGHKS and YYEKEE (reference sequence). DNA for the CDR3: TGTGCCAGCAGCACTGGGCAGGGCTATCTCGAGCAGTACGTC. It encodes CASSTGQGYLEQYV.

A few counts support this clonotype. The gene calls are TRBV6-2 or TRBV6-3 and TRBJ2-3; weak D call: TRBD1 (6 bases). This CDR3 has 14 residues. Trimming pared 7 bases from V and 2 bases from J, leaving 13 bases between. Germline values: CDR1 MNHEY, CDR2 SVGEGT. CDR3 nucleotides: TGTGCCAGCACGCAGGGGCTCACCACAGATACGCAGTATTTT. It codes for CASTQGLTTDTQYF.

This clonotype was counted between two and nine times. The rearrangement joins TRBV7-2 to TRBJ2-1, with a tentative D call TRBD2 (7 bases). This CDR3 spans 15 amino acids. Germline V lookup: CDR1 SGHTA, CDR2 FQGNSA. The V end lost 2 bases, the J end lost 4 bases, and 12 bases lay between the germline ends. Written as DNA, the CDR3 is TGTGCCAGCAGCTTATTTGGGGGGGCATACAATGAGCAGTTCTTC. It yields the protein CASSLFGGAYNEQFF.

This clonotype was picked up a small number of times. This chain uses TRBV5-5 with TRBJ2-5; D not certain. Germline-derived CDR1 and CDR2 are SGHKS and YYEKEE (reference sequence). The V gene lost 6 bases and the J gene lost 3 bases, with 12 bases spanning the gap. The CDR3 contains 13 residues. The CDR3 DNA reads as TGTGCCAGCACCTTAGGGCGCGAAGAGACCCAGTACTTC. This sequence encodes CASTLGREETQYF. Full variable domain (rest looked up from reference TRBV5-5 and TRBJ2-5): DAGVTQSPTHLIKTRGQQVTLRCSPISGHKSVSWYQQVLGQGPQFIFQYYEKEERGRGNFPDRFSARQFPNYSSELNVNALLLGDSALYLCASTLGREETQYFGPGTRLLVL.